This T cell receptor (beta chain) was found in a study of cytomegalovirus exposure and HLA in healthy donors. Findings and limits, study-wide: In a later analysis, parvovirus B19, influenza, CMV and Epstein-Barr virus appeared linked to several top co-occurrence clusters. It was assumed in the presence/absence analyses that sequencing depth was roughly uniform across donors.

Worth noting for this clone: Its antigen is unidentified.

A multiplex PCR was run with 60 Vbeta primers and 13 Jbeta primers. TCRdb's copy holds only in-frame clones and misses some; the assay was immunoSEQ multiplex PCR. There are approximately 150,000 clones in the sample; roughly 70% occur only once, and 2.8% lies in the top ten. The germline gives CDR1 SGHNT, CDR2 YYREEE (reference sequence). V dropped 2 bases and J dropped 7 bases, with 13 bases sitting between them. The CDR3 spans 14 residues. Sequencing was performed on PBMCs. The chain employs TRBV5-4 and TRBJ2-1, with unresolved D. The source is a middle-aged woman in good health and CMV-seropositive. The DNA of the CDR3 is TGTGCCAGCAGCTTAAAAACTTTGAGGAATGAGCAGTTCTTC. Translated, it gives CASSLKTLRNEQFF.